The clone carrying this T cell receptor (beta chain) was found many times. As yet, its antigen is unknown. Germline values: CDR1 MDHEN, CDR2 SYDVKM. The CDR3 has 12 amino acids. V lost 6 bases and J lost 7, with 9 bases in between. The data belong to a study of T cells in Graves' hyperthyroidism and ophthalmopathy. Whole-study results and caveats: Most thyroid clonotypes expanded above 0.001 were also detected in blood.

TCR beta CDR3 regions were amplified from RNA transcripts. HTBI primers were the set used in a first-round RT-PCR of the TCR CDR3. TCRdb re-called the multiplex PCR reads with MiXCR, one entry per CDR3 protein. The table has some 620,000 distinct CDR3 sequences, about a sixth seen once. The definition of stable Graves' hyperthyroidism was no ophthalmopathy progression within 18 months. Not enrolled were patients with uncontrolled infection, other autoimmune disease, pregnancy or lactation. Sequencing was done on a sample of blood. This TCR was recovered from a woman aged 25 to 39 with Graves' hyperthyroidism. The rearrangement joins TRBV28 to TRBJ1-4, with D unresolved. The CDR3 DNA is TGTGCCAGCAGCCACCTCGGTGAAAAACTGTTTTTT. Its protein is CASSHLGEKLFF.